The 14 T cell receptor beta chains given below trace back to one sample, sequenced in a study of Graves' ophthalmopathy and Graves' hyperthyroidism. The study amplified TCR beta CDR3 regions using RNA transcripts. First-round RT-PCR with HTBI primers preceded a second-round multiplex PCR. TCRdb reanalysed the multiplex PCR reads using MiXCR and keeps one entry per CDR3 protein. The table lists almost 750,000 distinct CDR3 sequences, 40% of them singletons. Sequencing input: peripheral blood. The receptors here all came from an adult man with Graves' ophthalmopathy.

The V call is TRBV20-1, the J call TRBJ1-3; 10 nucleotides align to TRBD1. Germline CDR1 reads DFQATT; CDR2 reads SNEGSKA (reference sequence). This CDR3 has 17 residues. After removal of 1 base from V and 4 bases from J, the junction contained 10 bases not matched to a gene. CDR3 DNA sequence: TGCAGTGCTAGAGGCGAGACCGGGACAGGGGAAGGAAACACCATATATTTT. Translated, it gives CSARGETGTGEGNTIYF.

This clonotype occurred once. The chain recombines TRBV10-3 with TRBJ1-1, with D perhaps matching TRBD1 (5 bases). Germline-derived CDR1 and CDR2 are ENHRY and SYGVKD. The length of the CDR3 is 13 residues. V shed 5 bases and J shed 3 bases, with 10 bases lying between them. CDR3 bases: TGTGCCATCAGTTACAGGCCAGACACTGAAGCTTTCTTT. Translation: CAISYRPDTEAFF.

This chain uses TRBV5-5 with TRBJ2-7; 7 nucleotides align to TRBD2. Germline assignment: CDR1 SGHKS and CDR2 YYEKEE (reference sequence). CDR3 length: 16 residues. Germline trimming cut 4 bases from V and 5 bases from J; bases unmatched to any gene: 15. The CDR3 reads CASSQEEERDIHEQYF. The CDR3 region has the DNA TGTGCCAGCAGCCAAGAGGAAGAGCGGGATATTCACGAGCAGTACTTC.

This chain uses TRBV6-1 with TRBJ2-5; no reliable D call. The CDR3 totals 15 residues. The ends were cut back, 5 bases at V and 2 bases at J, with 15 bases in the middle. CDR1 is MNHNS, CDR2 SASEGT, per germline. CDR3 loop: CASSYLGSIQETQYF. CDR3 nucleotide sequence: TGTGCCAGCAGTTACTTGGGCAGCATACAAGAGACCCAGTACTTC.

The gene calls are TRBV7-9 and TRBJ1-2; 7 positions agree with TRBD1. J was trimmed by 0 bases and V by 5 bases; bases with no gene match: 9. The CDR3 runs to 16 residues. Germline lookup yields CDR1 SEHNR and CDR2 FQNEAQ (reference sequence). The CDR3 sequence is CASSPREGQTNYGYTF. CDR3 nucleotide sequence: TGTGCCAGCAGCCCACGCGAGGGACAGACTAACTATGGCTACACCTTC.

This clonotype was detected only once. This chain connects TRBV10-3 to TRBJ2-3; D is perhaps TRBD1 or TRBD2 (5 bases each). Trimming cost V 6 bases and J 0 bases, with 7 bases left between them. The CDR3 loop spans 13 amino acids. The V gene's germline CDR1 is ENHRY and CDR2 SYGVKD. The CDR3: CAISGDSTDTQYF. The CDR3 nucleotides are TGTGCCATCAGCGGGGACAGCACAGATACGCAGTATTTT.

This clonotype appeared a single time. This chain connects TRBV25-1 to TRBJ2-2; D gene unclear. V was pared by 8 bases and J by 7 bases, with 23 bases between. The CDR3 has 16 amino acids. Germline V gene sequence: CDR1 MGHDK, CDR2 SYGVNS. The CDR3 DNA is TGTGCCAGCGTTGAAGCCGTCCAGGAGACGAGCGGGGAGCTGTTTTTT. Translation: CASVEAVQETSGELFF.

This clonotype has at least ten counts. This chain connects TRBV25-1 to TRBJ2-2, with TRBD2 identical over 7 bases. The CDR3 consists of 17 residues. Germline CDR1 and CDR2: MGHDK and SYGVNS. V gave up 2 bases and J gave up 2 bases; unmatched junction bases: 8. CDR3 residues: CASSERQASGNTGELFF. CDR3 nucleotide sequence: TGTGCCAGCAGTGAACGGCAGGCTAGCGGAAACACCGGGGAGCTGTTTTTT.

The genes are TRBV7-2 and TRBJ2-7; 10 bases align to TRBD2. Germline values: CDR1 SGHTA, CDR2 FQGNSA. The CDR3 consists of 15 residues. The trim removed 4 bases at V and 3 bases at J, leaving 6 bases unmatched. Here the CDR3 reads CASSSTTSGNYEQYF. CDR3 nucleotide sequence: TGTGCCAGCAGCTCGACCACTAGCGGGAACTACGAGCAGTACTTC.

The sample holds many counts of this clonotype. The chain couples TRBV29-1 to TRBJ1-1; D is undetermined. Trimming left V 3 bases short and J 1 base short, with 12 bases between. This CDR3 comprises 14 residues. Germline CDR1 SQVTM, CDR2 ANQGSEA. CDR3 nucleotide sequence: TGCAGCGTTGATTCAGGACCCTGGAACACTGAAGCTTTCTTT. Translated, it gives CSVDSGPWNTEAFF.

Ten or more counts support this clonotype. This chain uses TRBV14 with TRBJ2-7; weak D call: TRBD2 (5 bases). The V end was cut by 4 bases, the J end by 7 bases, with 17 bases between. Looked up from germline, CDR1 is SGHDN and CDR2 is FVKESK. The CDR3 length is 14 residues. CDR3 protein: CASSRAIRLSEQYF. The CDR3 DNA sequence: TGTGCCAGCAGCCGGGCTATACGACTAAGTGAGCAGTACTTC.

The V gene is TRBV10-3, the J gene TRBJ1-4; 7 bases match TRBD1. The germline CDR1 and CDR2 sequences are ENHRY and SYGVKD. The CDR3 is 15 amino acids. After removal of 6 bases from V and 3 bases from J, the junction contained 7 bases not matched to a gene. The CDR3 is CAISGQGGANEKLFF. The CDR3, as DNA: TGTGCCATCAGCGGGCAGGGGGGGGCTAATGAAAAACTGTTTTTT.

Remarks on this clonotype: No conserved phenylalanine or tryptophan is present at the end of the CDR3, so a read error is the likely explanation. The limits of the CDR3 on the DNA are not certain, so only TCRdb's listed CDR3 is given. The rearrangement links TRBV7-3 to TRBJ1-1. The germline gives CDR1 SGHTA, CDR2 FQGTGA. The CDR3 contains 8 residues when both ends are counted. CDR3 sequence reads: CASRRNPP.

The chain has TRBV9 and TRBJ2-7; the match to TRBD2 covers 14 bases. Germline CDR1 reads SGDLS; CDR2 reads YYNGEE. The CDR3 has 19 residues. V lost 8 bases and J lost 0; bases outside the gene matches: 16. The CDR3 sequence: CASSRSGTSGSADSYEQYF. CDR3 coding DNA: TGTGCCAGTAGTAGATCCGGGACTAGCGGGAGTGCGGACTCCTACGAGCAGTACTTC.